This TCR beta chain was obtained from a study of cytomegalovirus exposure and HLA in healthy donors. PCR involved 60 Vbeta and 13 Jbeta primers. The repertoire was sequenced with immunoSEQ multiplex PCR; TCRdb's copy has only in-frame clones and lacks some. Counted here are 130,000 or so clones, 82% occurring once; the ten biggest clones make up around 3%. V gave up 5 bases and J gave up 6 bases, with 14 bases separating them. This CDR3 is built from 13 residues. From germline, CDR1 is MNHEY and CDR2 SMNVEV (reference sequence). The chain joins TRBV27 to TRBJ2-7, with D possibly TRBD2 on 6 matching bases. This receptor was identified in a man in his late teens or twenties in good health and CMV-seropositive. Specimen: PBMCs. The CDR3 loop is CASSPKTRGEQYF. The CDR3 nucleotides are TGTGCCAGCAGTCCGAAGACTAGAGGCGAGCAGTACTTC.